These 3 T cell receptor beta chains were sequenced from one sample in a study of cytomegalovirus exposure and HLA in healthy donors. A multiplex PCR was run with 60 Vbeta primers and 13 Jbeta primers. TCRdb keeps only in-frame clones here, not all; method: immunoSEQ multiplex PCR. The table has some 170,000 clones, under 85% seen once. The specimen was PBMCs. These receptors all stem from a human donor in good health.

V usage is TRBV7-4 and J usage is TRBJ1-4, with TRBD1 matching over 7 bases. The junction had 6 bases not matched to a gene; V was cut back by 1 base and J by 4 bases. The CDR3 loop spans 16 amino acids. Germline CDR1 and CDR2: SGHVT and SQSDAQ. DNA for the CDR3: TGTGCCAGCAGCTTAGGGACAGGACCTCATAATGAAAAACTGTTTTTT. Its translation is CASSLGTGPHNEKLFF.

This chain uses TRBV30 with TRBJ2-5; TRBD2 aligns across 12 bases. The J call is in doubt because the DNA end fits TRBJ2-7 better. The CDR3 totals 16 residues. Germline V gives CDR1 GTSNPN, CDR2 SVGIG (reference sequence). The CDR3 bases are TGTGCCTGGACCCTGCCCCCGACTAGCGGGAGCTACGAGCAGTACTTC. This codes for CAWTLPPTSGSYEQYF.

The chain is built from TRBV15 and TRBJ2-7, with D possibly matching TRBD1 (6 bases). V was trimmed by 1 base and J by 3 bases, leaving 16 bases between them. This CDR3 has 16 residues. Germline V lookup: CDR1 LNHNV, CDR2 YYDKDF (reference sequence). The CDR3 loop reads CATSRVGAGRGYEQYF. The CDR3 DNA reads TGTGCCACCAGCAGAGTTGGTGCGGGCAGGGGCTACGAGCAGTACTTC.